Shown below are 17 T cell receptor beta chains from a single sample sequenced in a study of blood T cells in healthy people across ages. Primers used in a second PCR of about 6 to 11 cycles were a sample-barcoded 5' primer and a J-beta primer mix. Via MiXCR, TCRdb re-called the 5' RACE reads, giving one row per CDR3 protein. This sample has approximately 1.5 million distinct CDR3 sequences; 35% to 45% occur once, and the top ten carry just over 4%. The sequenced sample consisted of blood. The receptors originated from a woman between 18 and 29 years old in good health.

This chain links TRBV9 with TRBJ1-6, with D unclear. Trimming took off 0 bases at V and 0 bases at J, with 7 bases between the two ends. This CDR3 is 16 amino acids long. Germline CDR1 SGDLS, CDR2 YYNGEE. CDR3 loop: CASSVARHSYNSPLHF. The CDR3 DNA reads TGTGCCAGCAGCGTAGCCCGACACTCCTATAATTCACCCCTCCACTTT.

This clonotype showed up just a few times. The CDR3 sequence: CASSKLGGQETQYF. The CDR3 region has the DNA TGTGCCAGCAGCAAACTCGGGGGTCAAGAGACCCAGTACTTC. This chain uses TRBV21-1 with TRBJ2-5; TRBD1 was called by the table and not checked on the DNA. TRBV21-1 constitutes a pseudogene. The CDR3 has 14 residues.

The CDR3 sequence: CASSQVGTGTSETQYF. The CDR3, as DNA: TGTGCCAGCAGCCAAGTCGGGACAGGGACGTCAGAGACCCAGTACTTC. The rearrangement links TRBV3-1 to TRBJ2-5; 9 nucleotides match TRBD1. The trim removed 1 base at V and 4 bases at J, leaving 7 bases unmatched. CDR3 size: 16 residues. Per the germline V gene, CDR1 is LGHDT and CDR2 is YNNKEL (reference sequence).

The V and J genes are TRBV27 and TRBJ2-3, with D unclear. The CDR3 contains 17 residues. Germline CDR1 reads MNHEY; CDR2 reads SMNVEV (reference sequence). Trimming shortened V by 1 base and J by 0 bases, and 14 bases separated the two germline ends. CDR3 DNA: TGTGCCAGCAGTTTATGGGTAGCCCACCAAAGCACAGATACGCAGTATTTT. Amino acids: CASSLWVAHQSTDTQYF.

Comment on this clonotype: An end of the junction does not agree with germline; a read error may underlie this. V gene TRBV5-1 combines with J gene TRBJ2-2; TRBD2 aligns across 9 bases. The germline V gene encodes CDR1 SGHRS and CDR2 YFSETQ. The CDR3 extends over 17 amino acids. CDR3 region: CACSPAVRGGLTGELFF. CDR3 bases: TGCGCCTGCAGTCCAGCGGTGCGGGGGGGCCTCACCGGGGAGCTGTTTTTT.

CDR3 sequence: CASSKVRGGPYGQYF. In DNA, the CDR3 is TGTGCCAGCAGCAAAGTACGGGGGGGGCCGTACGGGCAGTACTTC. The J gene is TRBJ2-4, the V gene TRBV21-1; the table's TRBD1 call for D was not verified on the DNA. TRBV21-1 is tagged as a pseudogene. This CDR3 is 15 amino acids long.

A few counts support this clonotype. The chain is built from TRBV30 and TRBJ2-1; no clear D. There are 14 residues in the CDR3. V lost 0 bases and J lost 6, with 12 bases in between. Germline V lookup: CDR1 GTSNPN, CDR2 SVGIG (reference sequence). CDR3 bases: TGTGCCTGGAGTGTACGCGACCTCTCCAATGAGCAGTTCTTC. As protein: CAWSVRDLSNEQFF.

The CDR3 bases are TGCGCCAGCACCGGTACGGGGGGTGAGGGTAATGCGGCTTTCTTT. The encoded protein is CASTGTGGEGNAAFF. This chain connects TRBV4-1 to TRBJ1-1, with D perhaps matching TRBD1 (5 bases). The germline V gene has CDR1 MGHRA and CDR2 YSYEKL. The germline V and J ends were trimmed by 7 bases and 11 bases, with 26 bases remaining between them. The CDR3 length is 15 residues.

Concerning this clonotype itself: At one of its ends the junction is not consistent with the germline gene, which may arise from a read error. The CDR3 is CASNLDWNTEAFF. CDR3 sequence (DNA): TGTGCCAGCAATCTCGATTGGAACACGGAAGCTTTCTTT. The chain recombines TRBV12-3 or TRBV12-4 with TRBJ1-1; D not resolved. CDR3 size: 13 residues.

There are a few counts of this clonotype. This rearrangement joins TRBV7-2 to TRBJ2-7; 13 bases fit TRBD2. The CDR3 extends over 17 amino acids. The germline V gene encodes CDR1 SGHTA and CDR2 FQGNSA. Trimming at V came to 2 bases and at J to 4 bases, leaving 8 bases not matched to a gene. The CDR3 here is CASSLRLAGGPLYEQYF. The CDR3 DNA sequence: TGTGCCAGCAGCTTACGACTAGCGGGAGGCCCCTTATACGAGCAGTACTTC.

The chain has TRBV11-2 and TRBJ2-5; 7 bases map to TRBD2. There are 15 residues in the CDR3. J gave up 11 bases and V 4 bases, and 16 bases lay outside the gene matches. Germline V gene sequence: CDR1 SGHAT, CDR2 FQNNGV. This CDR3 is CASSSVLAAVNEQYF. As DNA, the CDR3 is TGTGCCAGCAGCTCCGTCCTAGCGGCTGTCAATGAGCAGTACTTC.

This clonotype has just a few counts. The chain carries TRBV29-1 and TRBJ1-2; no clear D gene. The CDR3 runs to 12 residues. V lost 4 bases, J lost 3 bases, and 9 bases lay in between. Germline V gene lookup returns CDR1 SQVTM and CDR2 ANQGSEA. The CDR3 DNA reads TGCAGCGTTGCCACAGATTACTATGGCTACACCTTC. This sequence encodes CSVATDYYGYTF.

CDR3 nucleotides: TGTGCCAGCAGCCACCGGGACGGAGCCTACGAGCAGTACTTC. Its translation: CASSHRDGAYEQYF. The J gene is TRBJ2-7, the V gene TRBV7-9; D tentatively reads TRBD1 or TRBD2 (5 bases each). V was pared by 5 bases and J by 2 bases, with 13 bases between. Per germline, CDR1 SEHNR and CDR2 FQNEAQ (reference sequence). The CDR3 is 14 amino acids.

This clonotype was seen a handful of times. The rearrangement links TRBV5-6 to TRBJ2-3, with 9 bases that match TRBD2. This CDR3 spans 16 amino acids. V dropped 0 bases and J dropped 5; count of bases not matched to a gene: 7. Germline V lookup: CDR1 SGHDT, CDR2 YYEEEE. The CDR3 here is CASSLEPSGKVDTQYF. For the CDR3, the DNA is TGTGCCAGCAGCTTGGAACCTAGCGGGAAGGTAGATACGCAGTATTTT. Full variable domain (outside the CDR3, taken from reference TRBV5-6 and TRBJ2-3): DAGVTQSPTHLIKTRGQQVTLRCSPKSGHDTVSWYQQALGQGPQFIFQYYEEEERQRGNFPDRFSGHQFPNYSSELNVNALLLGDSALYLCASSLEPSGKVDTQYFGPGTRLTVL.

The J gene is TRBJ2-7, the V gene TRBV20-1, with D hard to call. Trimming removed 6 bases from V and 2 bases from J, with 17 bases in between. CDR1 is DFQATT, CDR2 SNEGSKA, per germline (reference sequence). This CDR3 contains 14 residues. DNA of the CDR3: TGCAGTGCCATAGCCCCCACGGTTCCCTACGAGCAGTACTTC. Amino acid sequence: CSAIAPTVPYEQYF.

This clonotype has only a few counts. The V gene is TRBV9, the J gene TRBJ1-1; D is unresolved. Germline V gene sequence: CDR1 SGDLS, CDR2 YYNGEE. This CDR3 is 13 amino acids long. V lost 0 bases and J lost 2, with 5 bases in between. This chain's CDR3 is CASSVAINTEAFF. The CDR3 DNA is TGTGCCAGCAGCGTAGCGATTAACACTGAAGCTTTCTTT.

This chain connects TRBV3-1 to TRBJ1-6; 7 nucleotides line up with TRBD1. Germline loops: CDR1 LGHDT, CDR2 YNNKEL (reference sequence). With 3 bases clipped from V and 14 bases from J, the junction kept 13 bases outside the gene matches. This CDR3 contains 15 residues. CDR3 sequence reads: CASSQHRGTGGTLHF. The CDR3 coding sequence is TGTGCCAGCAGCCAGCACAGGGGTACCGGGGGAACCCTCCACTTT. Full variable domain (remainder filled in from reference TRBV3-1 and TRBJ1-6): DTAVSQTPKYLVTQMGNDKSIKCEQNLGHDTMYWYKQDSKKFLKIMFSYNNKELIINETVPNRFSPKSPDKAHLNLHINSLELGDSAVYFCASSQHRGTGGTLHFGNGTRLTVT.